Given below is one T cell receptor (beta chain) in context. Its recognized antigen is unknown. Nothing much larger sits one base from this clone, and base qualities are not available. The record originates from a study of naive and memory T cell subsets (TCRdb year 2017). Study-wide context: An open-source, UMI-based TCR alpha and beta sequencing pipeline was applied to sorted naive and memory peripheral blood T cell subsets. The functional CMV T cell responses agreed completely with IgG serology results. RNA was DNase-treated and reverse transcribed with TCR constant-region primers, mostly using SuperScript III. The paper's findings and limits, for the study overall: No ground truth was available to validate the repertoire findings for the naive and memory subsets. Following error correction, more than 90% of naive TCR sequences occurred only once, which made naive abundance distributions much steeper than those of memory subsets. A few larger clonotypes were present in naive repertoires, especially CD8 naive repertoires, and these clonotypes were possibly memory cells re-expressing CD45RA. In both CD4 and CD8 cells, going from naive through CM, EM and EMRA, the Gini index went up while Shannon and inverse Simpson diversity went down. The abundance of TCRs followed a power law with an exponent that differed between naive and memory subsets yet stayed consistent across the three individuals. A clonotype was defined as a single alpha or beta chain sequence rather than as a paired alpha/beta receptor. RNA-based TCR counts may be affected by expression changes linked to T cell activation and differentiation.

For this chain, trimming is 5 bases at the V end and 3 bases at the J end, and the number of junction bases without a gene match is 11. The CDR3 starts with the cysteine, ends with the phenylalanine, and has 16 residues. Kept here is only the CDR3 DNA, which spans 48 bases and is read in frame from base 1. CDR1 MNHEY and CDR2 SMNVEV were looked up in the germline V gene (reference sequence). The library was generated by UMI-ligation and nested PCR. The beta constant-region primer was an equimolar mix of two oligonucleotides covering both TRBC1 and TRBC2. Four rounds of PCR, combining the SP2 primer with nested alpha and beta constant-region primers, were used to amplify the ligated cDNA. T4 RNA ligase 1 ligated a single-stranded oligonucleotide carrying the SP2 primer and a 12-nucleotide UMI to the cDNA 3' end. Incubation of the ligation reaction lasted roughly 19-24 hours at 16 degrees C. To avoid over-amplification, PCR2 was usually performed as a SYBR Green qPCR and halted once a predetermined threshold was reached. Agencourt AMPure XP magnetic beads were used for all purifications after the first. Libraries were quantified by Qubit and checked on a TapeStation, with a main peak expected near 650 bp. Pooled libraries were sequenced on an Illumina MiSeq using v2 2x251 paired-end kits, and typically roughly 0.9-2.2 million reads were obtained per sample. Libraries were pooled at 4 nM per sample, and 5-7% PhiX was added to improve cluster recognition. In the original analysis: Decombinator assigned V and J genes to Demultiplexor-processed FASTQ reads by tag matching, allowing a single base-pair mismatch. Collapsinator relied on UMIs to fix sequencing errors as well as frequency errors caused by PCR heterogeneity. CDR3Translator translated TCRs and extracted CDR3s from the conserved cysteine to the FGXG phenylalanine, flagging non-productive sequences. Gini, Shannon entropy and inverse Simpson indices were calculated on repertoires subsampled to equal numbers of UMI-defined TCRs. Within the linear range, a power law was fitted by maximum likelihood to the distributions of clonotype abundance. When run on a single naive CD8 sample, MIGEC and the pipeline yielded similar UMI counts, similar unique TCR numbers and similar clonal distributions. In one analysis, naive TCRs also found in any memory subset of the same donor were removed from the naive repertoire. A set of some 7,600 CMV-associated CDR3 sequences, compiled from VDJdb and a published dataset, was used to search the repertoires. TCRdb trimmed public reads at Q25 via fastp, called clones via MiXCR and kept in-frame beta chains. Every CDR3 protein is listed once, alongside the most common genes and DNA of its rows. These V and J calls rely on TCRdb rather than the paper's analysis. This sample holds about 100,000 distinct CDR3 sequences; about 15% were observed only once. 2.5% to 3% of the sample is taken by the ten largest.

From the second PCR step on, the TCR alpha and beta chain libraries were amplified in separate reactions. Donor CMV status was determined by IFNgamma production from CD4+ T cells after overnight stimulation of fresh PBMCs with CMV viral lysate. CD4 T cells were positively selected using Miltenyi beads, after which CD8 T cells were positively selected from the CD4-negative fraction. After staining for CD3, CD4, CD8, CD45RA, CD27 and a live/dead dye, cells were sorted on a BD Aria II into four subsets based on CD45RA and CD27. A few healthy volunteers provided blood, and the blood of each volunteer was split into CD4 and CD8 T cells and then into four differentiation subsets. Roughly 120 ml of peripheral blood was collected from each donor, and PBMC were isolated from the blood using Ficoll-Paque PLUS density-gradient centrifugation. The sorted cells were lysed in RLT buffer, after which RNA was extracted using a Qiagen RNeasy kit and kept at -80 degrees C.

The source is a human donor in good health. The material sequenced was naive CD8+ T cells from blood. The cell subset or site label here, explained by the study, means: naive T cells, CD45RA high CD27+. The V and J segments used are TRBV27 and TRBJ2-7; 9 central nucleotides agree with TRBD1. The CDR3 has the sequence CASSPHWTGESYEQYF. In nucleotides, the sequence is TGTGCCAGCAGTCCCCACTGGACAGGGGAGAGCTACGAGCAGTACTTC.